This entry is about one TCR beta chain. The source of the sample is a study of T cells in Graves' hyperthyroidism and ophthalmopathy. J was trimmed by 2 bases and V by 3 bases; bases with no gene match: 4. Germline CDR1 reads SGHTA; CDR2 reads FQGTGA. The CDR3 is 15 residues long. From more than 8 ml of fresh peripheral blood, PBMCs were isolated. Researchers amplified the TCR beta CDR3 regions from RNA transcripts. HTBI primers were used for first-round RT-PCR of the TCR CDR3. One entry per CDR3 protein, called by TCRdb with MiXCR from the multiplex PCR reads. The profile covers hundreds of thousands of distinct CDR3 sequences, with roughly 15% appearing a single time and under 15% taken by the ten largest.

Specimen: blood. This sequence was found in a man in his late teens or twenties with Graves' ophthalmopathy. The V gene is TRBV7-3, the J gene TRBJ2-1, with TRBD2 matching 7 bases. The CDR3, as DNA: TGTGCCAGCAGCTTGTTGGGAGGGCCCTACAATGAGCAGTTCTTC. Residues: CASSLLGGPYNEQFF.